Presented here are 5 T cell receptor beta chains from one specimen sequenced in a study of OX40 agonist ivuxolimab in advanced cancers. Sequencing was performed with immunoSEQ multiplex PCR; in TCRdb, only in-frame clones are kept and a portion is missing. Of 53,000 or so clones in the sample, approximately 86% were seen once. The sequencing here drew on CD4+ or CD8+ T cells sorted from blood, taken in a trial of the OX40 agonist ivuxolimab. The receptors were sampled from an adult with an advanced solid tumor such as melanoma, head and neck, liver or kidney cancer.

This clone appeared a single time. The CDR3: CASSIGTSVRHEQYF. The CDR3, as DNA: TGTGCCAGCAGTATCGGGACTAGTGTCCGCCACGAGCAGTACTTC. This chain connects TRBV6-6 to TRBJ2-7; 8 positions match TRBD2. This CDR3 region has 15 residues. The V gene end was trimmed by 5 bases and the J gene end by 5 bases; junction bases not matched to a gene: 11. The germline V gene has CDR1 MNHNY and CDR2 SVGAGI (reference sequence).

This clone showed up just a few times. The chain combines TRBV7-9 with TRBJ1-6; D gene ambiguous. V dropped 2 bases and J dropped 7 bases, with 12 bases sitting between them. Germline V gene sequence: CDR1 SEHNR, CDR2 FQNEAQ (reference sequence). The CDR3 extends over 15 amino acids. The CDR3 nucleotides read TGTGCCAGCAGCTTACGCGGGCTCGGGAATTCACCCCTCCACTTT. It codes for CASSLRGLGNSPLHF.

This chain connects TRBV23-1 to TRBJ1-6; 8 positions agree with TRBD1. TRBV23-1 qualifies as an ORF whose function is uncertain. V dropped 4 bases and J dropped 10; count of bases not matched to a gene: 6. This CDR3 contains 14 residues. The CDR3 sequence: CASSPDRVESPLHF. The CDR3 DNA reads TGCGCCAGCAGTCCGGACAGGGTTGAATCACCCCTCCACTTT.

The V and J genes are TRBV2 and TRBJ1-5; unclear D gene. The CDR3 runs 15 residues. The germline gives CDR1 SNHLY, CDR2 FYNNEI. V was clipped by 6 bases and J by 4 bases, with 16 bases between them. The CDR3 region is CASRDEAGSNQPQHF. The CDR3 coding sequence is TGTGCCAGCAGGGATGAGGCAGGATCGAATCAGCCCCAGCATTTT. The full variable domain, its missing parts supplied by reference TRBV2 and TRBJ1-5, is EPEVTQTPSHQVTQMGQEVILRCVPISNHLYFYWYRQILGQKVEFLVSFYNNEISEKSEIFDDQFSVERPDGSNFTLKIRSTKLEDSAMYFCASRDEAGSNQPQHFGDGTRLSIL.

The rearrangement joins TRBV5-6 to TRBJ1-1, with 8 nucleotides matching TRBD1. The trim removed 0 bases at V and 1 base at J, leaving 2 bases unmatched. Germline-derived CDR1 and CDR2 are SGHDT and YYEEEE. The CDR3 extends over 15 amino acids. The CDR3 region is CASSLGQGANTEAFF. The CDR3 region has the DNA TGTGCCAGCAGCTTGGGTCAGGGGGCGAACACTGAAGCTTTCTTT.